This entry lists 5 T cell receptor beta chains sequenced from one sample in a study of shared clonotypes between healthy human individuals. Profiled with immunoSEQ multiplex PCR; TCRdb holds only in-frame clones, not every one. Here the sample spans about 1.4 million clones, roughly 96% being singletons. Sequences were obtained from naive CD4+ T cells sorted from blood. Regarding subset: CD45RA+ positively selected. Receptor source: a man aged 25 to 45 in good health.

This chain connects TRBV25-1 to TRBJ2-5; a possible D gene is TRBD2 (6 bases). CDR3 length: 13 amino acids. CDR1 MGHDK and CDR2 SYGVNS come from the germline V gene. The V gene lost 7 bases and the J gene lost 4 bases, with 13 bases spanning the gap. CDR3 nucleotides: TGTGCCAGCATCCGGGAGTGGGGAGAGACCCAGTACTTC. Translating it yields CASIREWGETQYF.

This clone was observed a single time. V is TRBV2 and J is TRBJ2-1, with D hard to call. The CDR3 has 14 amino acids. The germline V gene has CDR1 SNHLY and CDR2 FYNNEI. The V end was cut by 4 bases, the J end by 0 bases, with 7 bases between. The CDR3 nucleotides are TGTGCCAGCAGTGGACAAAGCTCCTACAATGAGCAGTTCTTC. It is translated as CASSGQSSYNEQFF. Based on the CDR3 plus reference TRBV2 and TRBJ2-1, the full variable domain is EPEVTQTPSHQVTQMGQEVILRCVPISNHLYFYWYRQILGQKVEFLVSFYNNEISEKSEIFDDQFSVERPDGSNFTLKIRSTKLEDSAMYFCASSGQSSYNEQFFGPGTRLTVL.

The rearrangement links TRBV10-3 to TRBJ2-1, with D perhaps matching TRBD2 (6 bases). CDR1 is ENHRY, CDR2 SYGVKD, per germline. V lost 4 bases and J 10 bases, leaving 11 bases between the germline ends. The CDR3 extends over 12 amino acids. The CDR3: CAISGGVEEQFF. CDR3 nucleotide sequence: TGTGCCATCAGTGGGGGGGTGGAGGAGCAGTTCTTC.

The gene calls are TRBV6-1 and TRBJ2-1, with a tentative D call TRBD1 (6 bases). Looked up from germline, CDR1 is MNHNS and CDR2 is SASEGT. V lost 0 bases and J 2 bases, leaving 8 bases between the germline ends. This CDR3 has 15 residues. The CDR3 bases are TGTGCCAGCAGTGAAGCCGGGGACACCTACAATGAGCAGTTCTTC. Residues: CASSEAGDTYNEQFF.

V and J are TRBV7-2 and TRBJ2-7; D is perhaps TRBD1 or TRBD2 (7 bases each). There are 14 residues in the CDR3. From germline, CDR1 is SGHTA and CDR2 FQGNSA. V lost 5 bases and J lost 3, with 14 bases in between. CDR3: CASSPQGRVYEQYF. The CDR3 DNA follows: TGTGCCAGCAGCCCACAGGGGAGGGTCTACGAGCAGTACTTC.